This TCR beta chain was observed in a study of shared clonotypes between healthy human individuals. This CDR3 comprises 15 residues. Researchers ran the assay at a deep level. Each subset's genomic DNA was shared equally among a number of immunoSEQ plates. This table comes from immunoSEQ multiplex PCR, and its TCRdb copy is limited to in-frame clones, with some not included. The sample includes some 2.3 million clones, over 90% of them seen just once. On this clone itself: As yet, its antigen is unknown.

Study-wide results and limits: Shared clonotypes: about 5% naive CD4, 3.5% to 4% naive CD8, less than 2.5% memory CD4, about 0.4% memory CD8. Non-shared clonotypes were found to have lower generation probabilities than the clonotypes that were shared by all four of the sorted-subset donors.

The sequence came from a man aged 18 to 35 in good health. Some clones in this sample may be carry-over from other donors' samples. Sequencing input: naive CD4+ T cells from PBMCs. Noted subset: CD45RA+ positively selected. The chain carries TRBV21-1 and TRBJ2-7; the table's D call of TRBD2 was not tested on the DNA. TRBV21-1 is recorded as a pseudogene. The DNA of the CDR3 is TGTGCCAGCAGCAAAGGGGGGAGGTGGGTCCACGAGCAGTACTTC. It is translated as CASSKGGRWVHEQYF.